Following are 30 T cell receptor beta chains from one sample sequenced in a study of blood T cell repertoires in COVID-19. Sequenced by immunoSEQ multiplex PCR; TCRdb stores in-frame clones only, minus some. Among fewer than 250,000 clones listed, roughly four fifths were seen once. The sample taken for sequencing was PBMCs or T cells enriched from blood (not recorded which). The receptor set was obtained from a woman aged 35 to 49 who had been exposed to COVID-19.

This clone occurred once. V gene TRBV19 combines with J gene TRBJ1-1; maybe TRBD1 (5 bases). This CDR3 has 15 residues. With 3 bases removed from V and 3 bases from J, the gap between germline ends came to 14 bases. Germline V gene lookup returns CDR1 LNHDA and CDR2 SQIVND (reference sequence). This CDR3 is CASSMLTGRDTEAFF. Here the CDR3 DNA reads TGTGCCAGTAGTATGCTGACGGGCAGGGACACTGAAGCTTTCTTT.

In its sample, this clone was seen many times. Written as DNA, the CDR3 is TGCAGTGCTAGTGAGAGGGATGAAGCTTTCTTT. It codes for CSASERDEAFF. V usage is TRBV20-1 and J usage is TRBJ1-1, with unresolved D. The V gene's germline CDR1 is DFQATT and CDR2 SNEGSKA (reference sequence). The CDR3 totals 11 residues. V shed 3 bases and J shed 7 bases, with 9 bases lying between them.

This clone has just one count. The rearrangement joins TRBV5-1 to TRBJ2-2, with 7 bases fitting TRBD1. Per the germline V gene, CDR1 is SGHRS and CDR2 is YFSETQ. The CDR3 loop spans 16 amino acids. The junction had 8 bases not matched to a gene; V was cut back by 0 bases and J by 6 bases. The CDR3 loop reads CASSLVSGGQAGELFF. CDR3 coding DNA: TGCGCCAGCAGCTTGGTTTCAGGGGGTCAGGCCGGGGAGCTGTTTTTT.

The genes are TRBV11-2 and TRBJ1-1, with D possibly being TRBD1 (6 bases). CDR1 is SGHAT, CDR2 FQNNGV, per germline. Trimming took 5 bases from V and 1 from J, leaving 20 bases between them. There are 17 residues in the CDR3. CDR3 protein: CASSLTQGPLKNTEAFF. CDR3 sequence (DNA): TGTGCCAGCAGCCTAACCCAGGGGCCACTCAAGAACACTGAAGCTTTCTTT. Complete variable domain (other parts from reference TRBV11-2 and TRBJ1-1): EAGVAQSPRYKIIEKRQSVAFWCNPISGHATLYWYQQILGQGPKLLIQFQNNGVVDDSQLPKDRFSAERLKGVDSTLKIQPAKLEDSAVYLCASSLTQGPLKNTEAFFGQGTRLTVV.

J is TRBJ1-5 and V is TRBV5-1; D call uncertain. There are 15 residues in the CDR3. V was clipped by 2 bases and J by 5 bases, with 14 bases between them. Germline CDR1 is SGHRS and CDR2 is YFSETQ. CDR3 residues: CASSLTSGGDQPQHF. CDR3 DNA: TGCGCCAGCAGCTTAACGTCAGGAGGTGATCAGCCCCAGCATTTT.

CDR3 coding DNA: TGCAGTGCTAGTAGCCGGGACAGGGGTAATCAGCCCCAGCATTTT. Protein: CSASSRDRGNQPQHF. This chain connects TRBV20-1 to TRBJ1-5, with TRBD1 matching 10 bases. The ends lost 3 bases at V and 4 bases at J; junction bases unmatched: 6. The CDR3 extends over 15 amino acids. Germline V lookup: CDR1 DFQATT, CDR2 SNEGSKA (reference sequence).

The CDR3 nucleotides read TGTGCCAGCAGCGGGTTTGTGGCAGATACGCAGTATTTT. This encodes CASSGFVADTQYF. The chain uses TRBV6-5 and TRBJ2-3; no definite D call. The CDR3 extends over 13 amino acids. The ends were cut back, 6 bases at V and 4 bases at J, with 11 bases in the middle. CDR1 is MNHEY and CDR2 is SVGAGI in the germline V gene.

The chain combines TRBV25-1 with TRBJ1-3; D ambiguous. The CDR3 loop spans 15 amino acids. Trimming left V 0 bases short and J 1 base short, with 7 bases between. Germline CDR1 and CDR2: MGHDK and SYGVNS. The CDR3 DNA reads as TGTGCCAGCAGTGAATATCAGGTTTCTGGAAACACCATATATTTT. Translation: CASSEYQVSGNTIYF.

This rearrangement joins TRBV7-2 to TRBJ1-6; 7 nucleotides align to TRBD1. The germline V gene encodes CDR1 SGHTA and CDR2 FQGNSA. This CDR3 spans 15 amino acids. The junction had 12 bases not matched to a gene; V was cut back by 5 bases and J by 11 bases. DNA of the CDR3: TGTGCCAGCAGCCCCCCAGGGGGGACGGAGACACCCCTCCACTTT. Translated: CASSPPGGTETPLHF. Together with reference TRBV7-2 and TRBJ1-6, the CDR3 gives the full variable domain: GAGVSQSPSNKVTEKGKDVELRCDPISGHTALYWYRQSLGQGLEFLIYFQGNSAPDKSGLPSDRFSAERTGGSVSTLTIQRTQQEDSAVYLCASSPPGGTETPLHFGNGTRLTVT.

The chain employs TRBV29-1 and TRBJ1-2; D not certain. The V and J ends lost 4 bases and 6 bases respectively, with 18 bases between them. The CDR3 runs to 14 residues. Germline CDR1 and CDR2: SQVTM and ANQGSEA. CDR3 sequence (DNA): TGCAGCGTTGCAAGGCGGATCGCTACGGATGGCTACACCTTC. This codes for CSVARRIATDGYTF.

The chain employs TRBV9 and TRBJ1-6, with a tentative D call TRBD1 (5 bases). Germline lookup yields CDR1 SGDLS and CDR2 YYNGEE. The length of the CDR3 is 16 residues. V lost 1 base to trimming and J lost 3 bases, with 11 bases between them. This CDR3 is CASSVSQGGYNSPLHF. The CDR3 DNA follows: TGTGCCAGCAGCGTATCCCAGGGTGGCTATAATTCACCCCTCCACTTT.

The chain links TRBV4-3 to TRBJ2-5, with no clear D. V lost 0 bases and J 0 bases, leaving 5 bases between the germline ends. The V gene's germline CDR1 is LGHNA and CDR2 YSLEER. The CDR3 runs 14 residues. As DNA, the CDR3 is TGCGCCAGCAGCCAAGATCTGTACCAAGAGACCCAGTACTTC. It yields the protein CASSQDLYQETQYF.

The J gene is TRBJ2-2, the V gene TRBV11-3; possibly TRBD2 for D (5 bases). V shed 5 bases and J shed 7 bases, with 20 bases lying between them. In germline, CDR1 is SGHNT, CDR2 YENEEA. CDR3 length: 16 amino acids. The CDR3 DNA reads as TGTGCCAGCAGCCAAGGACGGGTTCGGGGTGGCGGGGAGCTGTTTTTT. As protein: CASSQGRVRGGGELFF.

The J gene is TRBJ1-2, the V gene TRBV19, with D perhaps matching TRBD1 (5 bases). The ends were cut back, 3 bases at V and 2 bases at J, with 7 bases in the middle. Germline CDR1 LNHDA, CDR2 SQIVND (reference sequence). The CDR3 has 13 amino acids. The CDR3 coding sequence is TGTGCCAGTAGTATTGCAGGGAACTATGGCTACACCTTC. Translation gives CASSIAGNYGYTF.

The chain carries TRBV2 and TRBJ1-1; D gene unclear. Germline lookup yields CDR1 SNHLY and CDR2 FYNNEI. The ends were cut back, 5 bases at V and 0 bases at J, with 7 bases in the middle. The CDR3 has 13 amino acids. The CDR3 protein is CASSTQMNTEAFF. CDR3 DNA: TGTGCCAGCAGTACACAAATGAACACTGAAGCTTTCTTT.

This chain uses TRBV5-1 with TRBJ1-6; no reliable D call. The germline V and J ends were trimmed by 4 bases and 0 bases, with 14 bases remaining between them. In germline, CDR1 is SGHRS, CDR2 YFSETQ. The CDR3 has 17 amino acids. CDR3 region: CASSPDSRSSYNSPLHF. For the CDR3, the DNA is TGCGCCAGCAGCCCCGATAGTCGGAGCTCCTATAATTCACCCCTCCACTTT.

The chain couples TRBV29-1 to TRBJ2-4; 11 bases align to TRBD1. The V gene end was trimmed by 7 bases and the J gene end by 6 bases; junction bases not matched to a gene: 5. CDR1 SQVTM and CDR2 ANQGSEA come from the germline V gene. This CDR3 is 13 amino acids long. CDR3 region: CSAQGTGGNIQYF. The CDR3 DNA follows: TGCAGCGCCCAAGGGACAGGGGGAAACATTCAGTACTTC.

The CDR3 DNA sequence: TGTGCCAGCAGCCAAGAATTGGACTACCGAGGCTACACCTTC. Translating it yields CASSQELDYRGYTF. The J gene is TRBJ1-2, the V gene TRBV4-2, with D unresolved. CDR1 is LGHNA and CDR2 is YNFKEQ in the germline V gene. CDR3 length: 14 residues. With 0 bases removed from V and 8 bases from J, the gap between germline ends came to 13 bases.

The chain is built from TRBV7-9 and TRBJ2-7, with 10 bases aligning to TRBD1. The CDR3 length is 15 residues. Germline CDR1 SEHNR, CDR2 FQNEAQ (reference sequence). Unmatched junction bases numbered 5, after V lost 3 bases and J lost 3 bases. CDR3 coding DNA: TGTGCCAGCAGCTTTGGGGACAGGGGAGGCTACGAGCAGTACTTC. This translates into CASSFGDRGGYEQYF.

V gene TRBV30 combines with J gene TRBJ1-1, with D possibly being TRBD1 (6 bases). The germline CDR1 and CDR2 sequences are GTSNPN and SVGIG (reference sequence). The CDR3 runs 13 residues. Trimming removed 0 bases at V and 6 bases at J, with 11 bases between. The CDR3: CAWSVGGPSEAFF. The CDR3, as DNA: TGTGCCTGGAGTGTAGGGGGACCCTCTGAAGCTTTCTTT.

The V and J genes are TRBV7-6 and TRBJ1-4; TRBD1 agrees at 8 bases. CDR3 size: 13 residues. The V segment lost 4 bases and the J segment 7 bases; nucleotides outside the gene matches: 2. Germline loops: CDR1 SGHVS, CDR2 FNYEAQ. The CDR3 loop reads CASSSTGAEKLFF. CDR3 DNA: TGTGCCAGCAGCTCGACAGGGGCTGAAAAACTGTTTTTT.

J is TRBJ2-1 and V is TRBV2; maybe TRBD1 (6 bases). Looked up from germline, CDR1 is SNHLY and CDR2 is FYNNEI. CDR3 length equals 13 residues. Trimming cost V 5 bases and J 4 bases, with 9 bases left between them. The CDR3 sequence: CASSQGRYNEQFF. The CDR3, as DNA: TGTGCCAGCAGTCAGGGGCGATACAATGAGCAGTTCTTC.

The chain links TRBV3-1 (or the pseudogene TRBV3-2) to TRBJ2-2; TRBD1 aligns across 8 bases. The length of the CDR3 is 16 residues. Germline V gene data show CDR1 as LGHDT and CDR2 as YNNKEL (reference sequence). Trimming took 8 bases from V and 4 from J; bases not matched to a gene: 12. CDR3 sequence (DNA): TGTGCCAGCTCCTACCGGACAGGGATTAGCACCGGGGAGCTGTTTTTT. Translation gives CASSYRTGISTGELFF.

The gene calls are TRBV18 and TRBJ1-2, with 10 bases matching TRBD1. Germline assignment: CDR1 KGHSH and CDR2 LQKENI. V trimming: 3 bases; J trimming: 8 bases; junction bases outside the gene matches: 9. The CDR3 is 15 amino acids. DNA of the CDR3: TGTGCCAGCTCACCGGGACAGGGGCCGTGGGAAGGCTACACCTTC. Protein sequence: CASSPGQGPWEGYTF. The complete variable domain, with remaining parts taken from reference TRBV18 and TRBJ1-2, reads NAGVMQNPRHLVRRRGQEARLRCSPMKGHSHVYWYRQLPEEGLKFMVYLQKENIIDESGMPKERFSAEFPKEGPSILRIQQVVRGDSAAYFCASSPGQGPWEGYTFGSGTRLTVV.

In DNA, the CDR3 is TGCGCCAGCAGCTTGGGGGACAGCCTTAAGTTTAACACTGAAGCTTTCTTT. Translated: CASSLGDSLKFNTEAFF. The gene calls are TRBV5-1 and TRBJ1-1; 7 bases line up with TRBD1. This CDR3 is 17 amino acids long. V trimming: 0 bases; J trimming: 2 bases; junction bases outside the gene matches: 10. Per the germline V gene, CDR1 is SGHRS and CDR2 is YFSETQ.

The chain has TRBV10-3 and TRBJ1-1; 7 bases map to TRBD1. The length of the CDR3 is 14 residues. Germline V CDR1 and CDR2: ENHRY, SYGVKD. V trimming: 5 bases; J trimming: 1 base; junction bases outside the gene matches: 4. CDR3 amino acids: CAISRDRSNTEAFF. The CDR3 DNA reads TGTGCCATCAGTAGGGACAGATCGAACACTGAAGCTTTCTTT.

The chain uses TRBV6-2 or TRBV6-3 and TRBJ2-3; 10 bases are a match to TRBD2. From germline, CDR1 is MNHEY and CDR2 SVGEGT. The junction had 3 bases not matched to a gene; V was cut back by 6 bases and J by 3 bases. This CDR3 region has 14 residues. CDR3 sequence reads: CASSLAGVTDTQYF. CDR3 DNA sequence: TGTGCCAGCAGCCTAGCGGGGGTGACAGATACGCAGTATTTT.

The chain joins TRBV19 to TRBJ2-7; TRBD2 aligns across 7 bases. V lost 5 bases to trimming and J lost 4 bases; unmatched junction nucleotides: 14. Germline V CDR1 and CDR2: LNHDA, SQIVND (reference sequence). The CDR3 spans 16 residues. CDR3 amino acids: CASSQHQRSGAYEQYF. In nucleotides, the CDR3 is TGTGCCAGTAGTCAGCACCAGAGGAGCGGGGCATACGAGCAGTACTTC.

This chain links TRBV7-3 with TRBJ2-7; 10 bases fit TRBD1. J lost 0 bases, V lost 5 bases, and 4 bases had no gene match. Germline values: CDR1 SGHTA, CDR2 FQGTGA. The CDR3 has 15 amino acids. CDR3 nucleotides: TGTGCCAGCAGCCTCTGGACAGGGGGCTCCTACGAGCAGTACTTC. Amino acids: CASSLWTGGSYEQYF. The complete variable domain, with remaining parts taken from reference TRBV7-3 and TRBJ2-7, reads GAGVSQTPSNKVTEKGKYVELRCDPISGHTALYWYRQSLGQGPEFLIYFQGTGAADDSGLPNDRFFAVRPEGSVSTLKIQRTERGDSAVYLCASSLWTGGSYEQYFGPGTRLTVT.

The rearrangement joins TRBV7-3 to TRBJ2-6; no reliable D call. The CDR3 spans 16 residues. V shed 4 bases and J shed 0 bases, with 10 bases lying between them. The germline gives CDR1 SGHTA, CDR2 FQGTGA. The CDR3 is CASSYTAASGANVLTF. For the CDR3, the DNA is TGTGCCAGCAGCTATACTGCCGCCTCTGGGGCCAACGTCCTGACTTTC.